The sequence of this T cell receptor beta chain was determined in a study of CXCR3-negative and CXCR3-positive naive CD8 T cells. Concerning this clonotype: Antigen: not known.

Preparation of TRB cDNA libraries relied on 5' RACE carrying UMI labels. Reanalyzing the 5' RACE reads, TCRdb keeps one entry per CDR3 protein, without DNA. The sample totals around 81,000 distinct CDR3 sequences. Study observations and caveats: Naive subsets did not differ in surface CD5, and the authors estimated TCR strength using properties of the TRB CDR3.

This CDR3 region has 12 residues. Germline V gives CDR1 SQVTM, CDR2 ANQGSEA. Sequencing was carried out using naive CXCR3- CD8+ T cells from blood. Subset indicated: CD45RO-CCR7+CD27+CD95- naive CD8+ T cells lacking CXCR3 (TNR3-). V gene TRBV29-1 combines with J gene TRBJ2-5; TCRdb reports TRBD1, a call that lacks DNA to check it against. The clonotype originates from a human donor in good health. Some clones in this sample may be carry-over from other donors' samples. The CDR3 spells CSVTGNEETQYF.